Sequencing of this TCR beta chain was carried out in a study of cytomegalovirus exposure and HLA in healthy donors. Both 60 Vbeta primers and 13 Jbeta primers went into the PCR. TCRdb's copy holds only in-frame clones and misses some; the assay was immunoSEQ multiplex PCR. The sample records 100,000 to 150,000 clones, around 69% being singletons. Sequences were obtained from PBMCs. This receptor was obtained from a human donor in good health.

The CDR3 loop reads CASSLNPGGSTEAFF. The CDR3 DNA is TGTGCCAGCAGCTTAAATCCGGGTGGGAGCACTGAAGCTTTCTTT. This rearrangement joins TRBV7-3 to TRBJ1-1; D not resolved. Trimming took off 1 base at V and 4 bases at J, with 13 bases between the two ends. The germline V gene encodes CDR1 SGHTA and CDR2 FQGTGA. The CDR3 length is 15 residues.